This T cell receptor beta chain was observed in a study of T-cell memory formation after mild COVID-19. Libraries for TCRalpha and TCRbeta carried sample barcodes and unique molecular identifiers via 5'RACE. Each CDR3 protein gets one entry after TCRdb re-called the 5' RACE reads with MiXCR. The table records 550,000 to 600,000 distinct CDR3 sequences, 15% to 20% of them present only once. The V gene's germline CDR1 is SGHRS and CDR2 YFSETQ. The CDR3 extends over 16 amino acids. V lost 1 base, J lost 0 bases, and 12 bases lay in between. This clonotype came up a few times. The genes are TRBV5-1 and TRBJ2-3; possibly TRBD1 for D (5 bases). This clonotype was obtained from an adult woman who had mild COVID-19 (a few samples of this study predate the infection). Cell type and time point are not known. The sample was PBMCs or a T cell subset sorted from them (not recorded which). CDR3 protein: CASSLLQGRSTDTQYF. CDR3 DNA: TGCGCCAGCAGCTTGCTGCAGGGAAGGAGCACAGATACGCAGTATTTT. Complete variable domain (other parts from reference TRBV5-1 and TRBJ2-3): KAGVTQTPRYLIKTRGQQVTLSCSPISGHRSVSWYQQTPGQGLQFLFEYFSETQRNKGNFPGRFSGRQFSNSRSEMNVSTLELGDSALYLCASSLLQGRSTDTQYFGPGTRLTVL.